Described below is a single T cell receptor beta chain sequence and its context. CDR3 length: 13 residues. Losses at the gene ends were 6 bases for V and 8 bases for J; bases not matched to a gene: 9. The data were obtained in a study of blood T cells in healthy people across ages. A second roughly 7 to 11 cycle PCR used barcoded and J-beta primers. TCRdb reprocessed the 5' RACE reads with MiXCR, giving one entry per CDR3 protein. The repertoire has over 500,000 distinct CDR3 sequences, approximately 52% of them found once; the top ten carry roughly 12%. The chain employs TRBV12-3 or TRBV12-4 and TRBJ1-1, with 7 bases lining up with TRBD1. Material: blood. This sequence originates from an elderly woman in good health. In DNA, the CDR3 is TGTGCCAGCAGAACAGGGGAAGGTAGAGAAGCTTTCTTT. It translates to CASRTGEGREAFF.